This T cell receptor beta chain comes out of a study of fetal regulatory T cell absence and autoimmunity. Study outcomes and limitations: The oligoclonal enrichment was interpreted as supporting antigen-driven pancreatic autoimmunity before birth in IPEX syndrome. Oligoclonal TCR enrichment in pancreas over cord blood reached over 90-fold for some clones.

As to this clone: The antigen is unknown.

V lost 0 bases, J lost 4 bases, and 4 bases lay in between. This CDR3 has 12 amino acids. The germline V gene has CDR1 ENHRY and CDR2 SYGVKD. Produced via immunoSEQ multiplex PCR; TCRdb's table is partial and in-frame only. The sample shows 45,000 to 50,000 clones, around 83% of them seen only once. This chain uses TRBV10-3 with TRBJ2-7; unclear D gene. The sequencing input was cord blood. This TCR was sampled from a newborn boy with IPEX syndrome. The chain's CDR3 is CAISESWYEQYF. DNA of the CDR3: TGTGCCATCAGTGAGTCGTGGTACGAGCAGTACTTC.